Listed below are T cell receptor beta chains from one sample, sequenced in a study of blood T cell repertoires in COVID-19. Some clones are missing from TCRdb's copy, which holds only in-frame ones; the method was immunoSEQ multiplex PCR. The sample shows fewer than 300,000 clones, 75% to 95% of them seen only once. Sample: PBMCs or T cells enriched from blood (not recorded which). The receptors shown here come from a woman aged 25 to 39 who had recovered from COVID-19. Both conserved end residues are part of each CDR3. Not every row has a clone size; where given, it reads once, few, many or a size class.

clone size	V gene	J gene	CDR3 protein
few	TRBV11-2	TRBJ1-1	CASRENRGGTEAFF
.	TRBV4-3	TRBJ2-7	CASSQDRSGEQYF
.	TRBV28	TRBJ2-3	CASGGDTQYF
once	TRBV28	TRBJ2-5	CASSLAVQETQYF
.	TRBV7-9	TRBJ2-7	CASSFMSGTREQYF
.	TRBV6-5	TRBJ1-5	CASSYSGQGGRQPQHF
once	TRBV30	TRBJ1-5	CAWSVGTGSQPQHF
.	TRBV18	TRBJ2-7	CASSPPGWDYEQYF
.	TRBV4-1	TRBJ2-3	CASSGAPRDTQYF
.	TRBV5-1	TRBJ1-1	CASSLAVQMNTEAFF
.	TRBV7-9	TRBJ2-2	CASSLWGQGNTGELFF
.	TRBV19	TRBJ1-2	CASSIQGARYGYTF
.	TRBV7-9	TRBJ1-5	CASSTGNTGGGNQPQHF
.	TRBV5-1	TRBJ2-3	CASSLALAGADTQYF
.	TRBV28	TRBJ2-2	CASSSAVRANTGELFF
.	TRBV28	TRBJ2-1	CASIDVLAGNEQFF
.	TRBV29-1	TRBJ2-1	CSVDTRRYEQFF
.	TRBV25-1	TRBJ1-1	CASSPRYEAFF
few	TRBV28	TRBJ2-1	CASTKTPNNEQFF
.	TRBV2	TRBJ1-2	CASLDFTGDYGYTF
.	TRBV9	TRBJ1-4	CASSVRAGEKLFF
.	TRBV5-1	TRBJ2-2	CASSLSGANTGELFF
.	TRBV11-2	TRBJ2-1	CASSPDRVRNEQFF
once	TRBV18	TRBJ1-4	CASSPAGGRIEKLFF
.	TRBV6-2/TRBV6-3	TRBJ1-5	CASSPDRAGQPQHF
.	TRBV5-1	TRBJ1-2	CASSLAGLFNYGYTF
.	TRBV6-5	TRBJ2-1	CASSYKSGVEQFF
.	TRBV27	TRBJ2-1	CASRKGTSGSSYNEQFF
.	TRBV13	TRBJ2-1	CASSLGLINEQFF
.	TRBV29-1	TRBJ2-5	CSVESPGTGKVETQYF
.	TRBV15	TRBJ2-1	CATSRDSFEQFF
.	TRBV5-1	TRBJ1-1	CASSSGRPGTEAFF
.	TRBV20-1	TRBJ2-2	CSASSPGGFTGELFF
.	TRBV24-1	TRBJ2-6	CATSAASQLSGANVLTF
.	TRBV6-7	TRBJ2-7	CASTPWQGGYEQYF
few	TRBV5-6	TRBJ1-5	CASSAGQGSNQPQHF
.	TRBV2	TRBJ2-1	CASRSGLAYNEQFF
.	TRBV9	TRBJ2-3	CASSVDVDTDTQYF
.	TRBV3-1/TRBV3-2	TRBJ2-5	CASSRSRGSGETQYF
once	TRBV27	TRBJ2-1	CASSPNWGRGDEQFF
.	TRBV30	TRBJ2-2	CAWSVRVTGELFF
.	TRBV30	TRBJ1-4	CAWSGMGAGEKLFF
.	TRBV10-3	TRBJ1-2	CAISEGQDYGYTF
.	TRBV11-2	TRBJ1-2	CASSLSQGQGYTF
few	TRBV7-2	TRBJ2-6	CASSLVSSGANVLTF
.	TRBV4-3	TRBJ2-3	CASSQRTGGTDTQYF
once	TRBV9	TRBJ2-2	CASSVAAGMLVTGELFF
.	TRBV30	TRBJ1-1	CAWSVLEGDEAFF